This T cell receptor beta chain was found in a study of T-cell reconstitution after alpha-beta-depleted transplantation in children. Study-level points and caveats: Where some patients showed high TCRbeta diversity at day 60, it came from recipient T cells and thymic progenitors that had survived. Reportedly, only several hundred clones from non-depleted graft cells drove alpha-beta T-cell counts at about two months. Newly made T cells mostly supplied T-cell counts and diversity one year after transplant.

Germline lookup yields CDR1 SGHRS and CDR2 YFSETQ. The CDR3 consists of 15 residues. V lost 0 bases, J lost 7 bases, and 13 bases lay in between. As it was prepared, the TCRbeta library received unique molecular identifiers. A single record per CDR3 protein comes from TCRdb applying MiXCR to the PCR reads. Of 800,000 to 1,000,000 distinct CDR3 sequences listed, about 26% are singletons. The sample holds a few counts of this clonotype. Its specificity is not known. Specimen: PBMCs, mostly from graft donor cells, collected 360 days after TCRalphabeta/CD19-depleted stem cell transplant. The sequence derives from a boy younger than two who had a stem cell transplant for SCID, so the T cells may come from the graft donor. The rearrangement links TRBV5-1 to TRBJ2-2, with no clear D. CDR3 loop: CASSLVIGLSGELFF. The CDR3 DNA sequence: TGCGCCAGCAGCTTGGTTATCGGGCTGAGCGGGGAGCTGTTTTTT.